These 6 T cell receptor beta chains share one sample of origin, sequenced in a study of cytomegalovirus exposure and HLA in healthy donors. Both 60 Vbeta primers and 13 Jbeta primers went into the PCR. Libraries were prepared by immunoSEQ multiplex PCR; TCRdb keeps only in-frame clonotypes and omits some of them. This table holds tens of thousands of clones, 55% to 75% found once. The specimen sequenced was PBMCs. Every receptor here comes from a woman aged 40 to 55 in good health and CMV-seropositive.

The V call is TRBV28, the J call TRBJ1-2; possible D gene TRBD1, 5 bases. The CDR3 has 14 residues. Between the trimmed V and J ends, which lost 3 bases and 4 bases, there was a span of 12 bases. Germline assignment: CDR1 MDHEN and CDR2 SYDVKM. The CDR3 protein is CASSFPQGTYGYTF. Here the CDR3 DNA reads TGTGCCAGCAGTTTCCCCCAGGGAACCTATGGCTACACCTTC.

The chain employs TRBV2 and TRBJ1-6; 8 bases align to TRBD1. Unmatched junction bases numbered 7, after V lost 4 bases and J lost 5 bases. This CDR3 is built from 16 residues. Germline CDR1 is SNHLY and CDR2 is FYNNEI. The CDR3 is CASSVTRDRNNSPLHF. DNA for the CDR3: TGTGCCAGCAGTGTCACGAGGGACAGGAATAATTCACCCCTCCACTTT.

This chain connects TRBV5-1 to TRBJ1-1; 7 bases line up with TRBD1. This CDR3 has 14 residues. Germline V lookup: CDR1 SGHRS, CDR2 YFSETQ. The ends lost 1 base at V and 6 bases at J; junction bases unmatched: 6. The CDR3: CASSLTGEAAEAFF. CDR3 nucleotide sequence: TGCGCCAGCAGCTTGACAGGGGAGGCCGCTGAAGCTTTCTTT. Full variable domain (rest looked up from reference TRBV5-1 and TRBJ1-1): KAGVTQTPRYLIKTRGQQVTLSCSPISGHRSVSWYQQTPGQGLQFLFEYFSETQRNKGNFPGRFSGRQFSNSRSEMNVSTLELGDSALYLCASSLTGEAAEAFFGQGTRLTVV.

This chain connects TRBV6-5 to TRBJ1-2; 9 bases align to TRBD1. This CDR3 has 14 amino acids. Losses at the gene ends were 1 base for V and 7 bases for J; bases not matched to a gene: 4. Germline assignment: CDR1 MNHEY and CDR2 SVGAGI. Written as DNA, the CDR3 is TGTGCCAGCAGTTACTACGTGGACAGGGGTGGCTACACCTTC. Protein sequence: CASSYYVDRGGYTF.

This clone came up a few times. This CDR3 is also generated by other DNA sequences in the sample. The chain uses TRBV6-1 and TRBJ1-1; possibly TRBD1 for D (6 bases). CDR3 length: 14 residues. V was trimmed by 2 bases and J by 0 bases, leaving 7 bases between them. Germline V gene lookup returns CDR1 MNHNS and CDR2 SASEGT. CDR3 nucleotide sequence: TGTGCCAGCAGTGAACAGGGGATGAACACTGAAGCTTTCTTT. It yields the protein CASSEQGMNTEAFF.

In DNA form, the CDR3 reads TGTGCCAGCAGCTTACTCCGGGGGTCACCGGGACAGGGGACTAACGAGCAGTACTTC. It encodes CASSLLRGSPGQGTNEQYF. The rearrangement links TRBV7-7 to TRBJ2-7; TRBD1 matches at 10 bases. This CDR3 region has 19 residues. Germline V gene lookup returns CDR1 SSHAT and CDR2 FNYEAQ (reference sequence). V trimming: 2 bases; J trimming: 5 bases; junction bases outside the gene matches: 18.